Reported below is one T cell receptor (beta chain). This sample was included in a study of T cell changes during pregnancy in multiple sclerosis. Germline loops: CDR1 SQVTM, CDR2 ANQGSEA. J lost 8 bases, V lost 7 bases, and 6 bases had no gene match. This CDR3 comprises 13 residues. TCRdb's copy holds only in-frame clones and misses some; the assay was immunoSEQ multiplex PCR. The sample lists more than 70,000 clones, approximately 92% occurring once. The clonotype originates from a female donor with multiple sclerosis, enrolled in a pregnancy study. The chain joins TRBV29-1 to TRBJ2-1, with 12 positions matching TRBD2. The sample in question was peripheral blood, obtained before pregnancy. The DNA for the CDR3 is TGCAGCGCAACTAGCGGGAGGAGGGATGAGCAGTTCTTC. Translation gives CSATSGRRDEQFF.